The text below deals with one T cell receptor beta chain. The antigen is undetermined. This record belongs to a study of cytomegalovirus exposure and HLA in healthy donors. Notes on the study in general: HLA alleles showed associations with around 15,000 TCR beta sequences in a later analysis, at a 0.05 false discovery rate. Prior analysis indicated that the majority of TCR beta V segments exhibited productivity approximately 87% or approximately 30% of the time.

This CDR3 has 14 residues. Looked up from germline, CDR1 is SEHNR and CDR2 is FQNEAQ (reference sequence). The V and J ends lost 3 bases and 6 bases, in that order; junction bases with no gene match: 7. PCR amplification relied on 60 Vbeta primers (plus 13 Jbeta primers). Method: immunoSEQ multiplex PCR; TCRdb's copy keeps in-frame clones and lacks some. This repertoire comprises 95,000 to 150,000 clones; its ten largest clones make up less than 4.5%. This chain links TRBV7-9 with TRBJ2-5; 7 bases match TRBD1. The TCR was taken from a young man in good health and CMV-seronegative. The sequenced sample consisted of PBMCs. The CDR3 nucleotides are TGTGCCAGCAGCTTCGACAGGGCCTCCAAGACCCAGTACTTC. Residues: CASSFDRASKTQYF. The whole variable domain, remainder taken from reference TRBV7-9 and TRBJ2-5, is DTGVSQNPRHKITKRGQNVTFRCDPISEHNRLYWYRQTLGQGPEFLTYFQNEAQLEKSRLLSDRFSAERPKGSFSTLEIQRTEQGDSAMYLCASSFDRASKTQYFGPGTRLLVL.